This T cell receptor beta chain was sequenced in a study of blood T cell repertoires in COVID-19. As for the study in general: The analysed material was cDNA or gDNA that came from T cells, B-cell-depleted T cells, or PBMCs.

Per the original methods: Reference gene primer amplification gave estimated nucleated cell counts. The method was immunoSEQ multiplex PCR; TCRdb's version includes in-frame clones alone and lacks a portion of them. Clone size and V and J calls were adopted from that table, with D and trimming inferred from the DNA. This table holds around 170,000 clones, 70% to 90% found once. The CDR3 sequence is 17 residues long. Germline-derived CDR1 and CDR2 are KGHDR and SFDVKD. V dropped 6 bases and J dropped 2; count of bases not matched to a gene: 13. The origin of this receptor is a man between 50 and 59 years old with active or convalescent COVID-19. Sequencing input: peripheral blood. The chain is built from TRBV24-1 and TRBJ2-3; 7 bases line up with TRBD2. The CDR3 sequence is CATSPIGRGTSTDTQYF. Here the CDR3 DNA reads TGTGCCACCAGTCCGATTGGGAGGGGAACCTCCACAGATACGCAGTATTTT.